The 30 T cell receptor beta chains presented below share a single source sample, sequenced in a study of siplizumab effects on memory and regulatory T cells. Some clones are missing from TCRdb's copy, which holds only in-frame ones; the method was immunoSEQ multiplex PCR. The sample carries approximately 100,000 clones, just over 90% recorded once. The sample comprised Tregs sorted from blood. The receptors originated from a human donor in good health.

This chain connects TRBV6-1 to TRBJ2-7; no definite D call. CDR1 is MNHNS and CDR2 is SASEGT in the germline V gene. The ends were cut back, 2 bases at V and 3 bases at J, with 14 bases in the middle. The CDR3 length is 15 residues. This CDR3 is CASSERAPGLYEQYF. In DNA form, the CDR3 reads TGTGCCAGCAGTGAAAGGGCCCCCGGCCTCTACGAGCAGTACTTC.

J is TRBJ2-7 and V is TRBV7-9, with D unclear. Germline CDR1 is SEHNR and CDR2 is FQNEAQ (reference sequence). Trimming cost V 5 bases and J 1 base, with 15 bases left between them. The CDR3 spans 15 residues. CDR3 coding DNA: TGTGCCAGCAGCGCCCGCCGCCCGAATTCCTACGAGCAGTACTTC. Protein sequence: CASSARRPNSYEQYF.

V gene TRBV7-9 combines with J gene TRBJ2-6; D is unclear. CDR1 and CDR2 (germline): SEHNR, FQNEAQ (reference sequence). V lost 6 bases and J lost 2, with 14 bases in between. There are 16 residues in the CDR3. This CDR3 is CASSRMGKTGANVLTF. The DNA for the CDR3 is TGTGCCAGCAGTCGGATGGGTAAAACTGGGGCCAACGTCCTGACTTTC.

This clone was picked up one time. V usage is TRBV6-5 and J usage is TRBJ2-2, with 7 nucleotides matching TRBD1. Germline V gives CDR1 MNHEY, CDR2 SVGAGI. The trim removed 6 bases at V and 5 bases at J, leaving 6 bases unmatched. The CDR3 spans 14 residues. CDR3 nucleotides: TGTGCCAGCAGCCCACAGGGGCGAACCGGGGAGCTGTTTTTT. It codes for CASSPQGRTGELFF.

Here the CDR3 DNA reads TGTGCCAGCAGTTACTCGCCAGGAGCCTACAATGAGCAGTTCTTC. Residues: CASSYSPGAYNEQFF. The chain uses TRBV6-5 and TRBJ2-1, with D unclear. This CDR3 is built from 15 residues. The V end was cut by 0 bases, the J end by 2 bases, with 8 bases between. CDR1 and CDR2 from the germline V gene are MNHEY and SVGAGI.

In DNA form, the CDR3 reads TGTGCCAGCAGCAAACCTTTGGGACTAGGCTACTGCACCGGGGAGCTGTTTTTT. Residues: CASSKPLGLGYCTGELFF. J is TRBJ2-2 and V is TRBV21-1; the D call of TRBD2 is as the table states it, not checked on the DNA. TRBV21-1 is a documented pseudogene. The length of the CDR3 is 18 residues.

The chain joins TRBV7-8 to TRBJ2-2; possible D gene TRBD2, 5 bases. Germline V lookup: CDR1 SGHVS, CDR2 FQNEAQ. Trimming pared 2 bases from V and 4 bases from J, leaving 11 bases between. The CDR3 is 15 residues long. CDR3 sequence: CASSLRDMATGELFF. For the CDR3, the DNA is TGTGCCAGCAGCTTACGGGATATGGCCACCGGGGAGCTGTTTTTT.

V and J are TRBV20-1 and TRBJ1-1, with D uncertain. CDR1 is DFQATT and CDR2 is SNEGSKA in the germline V gene (reference sequence). The V and J ends lost 2 bases and 5 bases respectively, with 6 bases between them. The CDR3 is 11 residues long. CDR3 sequence reads: CSARSLTEAFF. CDR3 nucleotides: TGCAGTGCTAGATCATTGACTGAAGCTTTCTTT.

V gene TRBV20-1 combines with J gene TRBJ2-7, with 10 bases identical to TRBD2. CDR3 length: 11 residues. V was clipped by 7 bases and J by 6 bases; unmatched bases: 3. CDR1 DFQATT and CDR2 SNEGSKA come from the germline V gene (reference sequence). DNA of the CDR3: TGCAGTGTCCCTAGCGGGAGCGAGCAGTACTTC. It encodes CSVPSGSEQYF.

In DNA, the CDR3 is TGCAGCGTGGGGGGGACAGCAAATCAGCCCCAGCATTTT. The encoded protein is CSVGGTANQPQHF. This chain uses TRBV29-1 with TRBJ1-5; 7 positions match TRBD1. CDR3 length: 13 residues. CDR1 SQVTM and CDR2 ANQGSEA come from the germline V gene. Trimming at V came to 6 bases and at J to 4 bases, leaving 6 bases not matched to a gene.

The chain uses TRBV4-1 and TRBJ2-3; 9 bases are a match to TRBD2. CDR3 length equals 14 residues. V was pared by 5 bases and J by 8 bases, with 8 bases of the junction left unmatched. Germline V gene lookup returns CDR1 MGHRA and CDR2 YSYEKL. CDR3 amino acids: CASSSNSGSSTQYF. In nucleotides, the CDR3 is TGCGCCAGCAGCTCCAATAGCGGGAGTAGTACGCAGTATTTT.

The rearrangement uses TRBV6-1 and TRBJ2-7, with D maybe TRBD1 (5 bases). Germline V gene data show CDR1 as MNHNS and CDR2 as SASEGT. The CDR3 is 13 amino acids. Trimming pared 7 bases from V and 0 bases from J, leaving 10 bases between. Here the CDR3 DNA reads TGTGCCAGCATAAGGGGTAGCTCCTACGAGCAGTACTTC. It yields the protein CASIRGSSYEQYF.

This chain joins TRBV29-1 and TRBJ2-3; D could derive from TRBD1 or TRBD2 (5 bases each). Trimming pared 2 bases from V and 2 bases from J, leaving 8 bases between. The germline V gene has CDR1 SQVTM and CDR2 ANQGSEA. This CDR3 is built from 13 residues. The chain's CDR3 is CSVEMGPTDTQYF. The CDR3 bases are TGCAGCGTTGAAATGGGACCCACAGATACGCAGTATTTT.

This clone was detected only once. The chain is built from TRBV9 and TRBJ2-3; D perhaps matches TRBD2 (5 bases). Between the trimmed V and J ends, which lost 3 bases and 2 bases, there was a span of 13 bases. The CDR3 covers 15 residues. Germline values: CDR1 SGDLS, CDR2 YYNGEE. The CDR3 here is CASSGTTRYTDTQYF. The CDR3 DNA is TGTGCCAGCAGCGGAACAACTAGGTACACAGATACGCAGTATTTT.

The chain has TRBV2 and TRBJ1-4; D remains ambiguous. Trimming pared 3 bases from V and 4 bases from J, leaving 6 bases between. CDR3 size: 13 residues. Germline-derived CDR1 and CDR2 are SNHLY and FYNNEI. CDR3 in DNA: TGTGCCAGCAGTGACGGGTATAATGAAAAACTGTTTTTT. The encoded protein is CASSDGYNEKLFF. The variable domain in full, with the rest retrieved from reference TRBV2 and TRBJ1-4, is EPEVTQTPSHQVTQMGQEVILRCVPISNHLYFYWYRQILGQKVEFLVSFYNNEISEKSEIFDDQFSVERPDGSNFTLKIRSTKLEDSAMYFCASSDGYNEKLFFGSGTQLSVL.

V gene TRBV12-5 combines with J gene TRBJ2-3, with a possible D match to TRBD1 (6 bases). This CDR3 has 16 amino acids. Trimming left V 1 base short and J 2 bases short, with 13 bases between. CDR1 is LGHNT and CDR2 is FRNRAP in the germline V gene. CDR3 DNA sequence: TGTGCTAGTGGTTTGGGTCCCGGGACATTCACAGATACGCAGTATTTT. Amino acid sequence: CASGLGPGTFTDTQYF.

This chain links TRBV7-9 with TRBJ2-1; 14 bases line up with TRBD2. The CDR3 is made up of 18 amino acids. With V trimmed by 5 bases and J by 7 bases, 13 bases remained unmatched. Germline CDR1 and CDR2: SEHNR and FQNEAQ (reference sequence). This CDR3 is CASSPGLAGAISRNEQFF. In nucleotides, the CDR3 is TGTGCCAGCAGCCCGGGACTAGCGGGAGCGATTTCTCGGAATGAGCAGTTCTTC.

This chain uses TRBV6-1 with TRBJ2-1; 7 nucleotides align to TRBD2. This CDR3 contains 14 residues. J was trimmed by 3 bases and V by 10 bases; bases with no gene match: 9. CDR1 and CDR2 (germline): MNHNS, SASEGT. The DNA for the CDR3 is TGTGCCACCTCGACTAGCAGTTTCTACAATGAGCAGTTCTTC. Encoded protein: CATSTSSFYNEQFF.

The CDR3 region has the DNA TGCGCCAGCAGCTTGGACTGGAAGCAGTTCTTC. Translated: CASSLDWKQFF. The rearrangement joins TRBV5-1 to TRBJ2-1; D unclear. This CDR3 contains 11 residues. V shed 0 bases and J shed 11 bases, with 6 bases lying between them. Per germline, CDR1 SGHRS and CDR2 YFSETQ.

V is TRBV2 and J is TRBJ2-4; tentatively, D is TRBD2 (5 bases). Germline lookup yields CDR1 SNHLY and CDR2 FYNNEI. The V gene lost 6 bases and the J gene lost 7 bases, with 13 bases spanning the gap. The length of the CDR3 is 13 residues. CDR3 protein: CASSFTRWNIQYF. CDR3 coding DNA: TGTGCCAGCAGCTTTACTAGGTGGAACATTCAGTACTTC. Variable domain in full (rest from reference TRBV2 and TRBJ2-4): EPEVTQTPSHQVTQMGQEVILRCVPISNHLYFYWYRQILGQKVEFLVSFYNNEISEKSEIFDDQFSVERPDGSNFTLKIRSTKLEDSAMYFCASSFTRWNIQYFGAGTRLSVL.

The rearrangement uses TRBV5-1 and TRBJ2-1, with 15 bases identical to TRBD2. V lost 3 bases, J lost 7 bases, and 14 bases stayed unmatched. The CDR3 contains 19 residues. Germline V gene data show CDR1 as SGHRS and CDR2 as YFSETQ. The CDR3 coding sequence is TGCGCCAGCAGCTCGGACCGCCGGACTAGCGGGAGGGCCGGGAATGAGCAGTTCTTC. This sequence encodes CASSSDRRTSGRAGNEQFF.

The chain is built from TRBV5-1 and TRBJ1-1; the D gene is possibly TRBD1 (6 bases). The CDR3 is 15 residues long. Trimming pared 4 bases from V and 5 bases from J, leaving 18 bases between. CDR1 and CDR2 from the germline V gene are SGHRS and YFSETQ. CDR3 coding DNA: TGCGCCAGCAGCGGAACCACAGGGATCGGGACTGAAGCTTTCTTT. This codes for CASSGTTGIGTEAFF.

V and J are TRBV2 and TRBJ1-2; D is undetermined. The germline V gene encodes CDR1 SNHLY and CDR2 FYNNEI. The CDR3 totals 15 residues. Trimming removed 4 bases from V and 4 bases from J, with 16 bases in between. CDR3 bases: TGTGCCAGCAGTGGTAGGGATATCTCCCTCTATGGCTACACCTTC. Its protein product is CASSGRDISLYGYTF.

The V call is TRBV11-1, the J call TRBJ2-1; 11 nucleotides match TRBD1. CDR1 SGHAT and CDR2 FQDESV come from the germline V gene (reference sequence). This CDR3 is built from 15 residues. Unmatched junction bases numbered 4, after V lost 4 bases and J lost 5 bases. For the CDR3, the DNA is TGTGCCAGCAGCTCCCGGGACAGGGGGGACAATGAGCAGTTCTTC. This translates into CASSSRDRGDNEQFF.

The V and J genes are TRBV7-3 and TRBJ1-1; D unclear. V dropped 3 bases and J dropped 1 base, with 12 bases sitting between them. Germline CDR1 and CDR2: SGHTA and FQGTGA. CDR3 length: 15 residues. CDR3 sequence reads: CASSFDGRSNTEAFF. The CDR3 nucleotides read TGTGCCAGCAGCTTCGACGGACGGTCGAACACTGAAGCTTTCTTT.

The chain joins TRBV29-1 to TRBJ2-1; 9 nucleotides line up with TRBD2. The germline CDR1 and CDR2 sequences are SQVTM and ANQGSEA. Unmatched junction bases numbered 13, after V lost 6 bases and J lost 7 bases. This CDR3 comprises 15 residues. CDR3 sequence: CSVPLAGGWSNEQFF. CDR3 bases: TGCAGCGTGCCCCTGGCGGGAGGGTGGTCTAATGAGCAGTTCTTC.

The chain combines TRBV11-2 with TRBJ1-2; 7 nucleotides align to TRBD1. This CDR3 comprises 15 residues. The V gene end was trimmed by 0 bases and the J gene end by 6 bases; junction bases not matched to a gene: 7. Germline assignment: CDR1 SGHAT and CDR2 FQNNGV. This CDR3 reads CASSLDMRRGHGYTF. In DNA, the CDR3 is TGTGCCAGCAGCTTAGATATGAGGAGGGGGCATGGCTACACCTTC.

This sequence joins TRBV6-1 and TRBJ2-3; 8 nucleotides align to TRBD2. The germline CDR1 and CDR2 sequences are MNHNS and SASEGT. CDR3 length equals 16 residues. Unmatched junction bases numbered 9, after V lost 2 bases and J lost 5 bases. Here the CDR3 reads CASSEYGSGNQDTQYF. In DNA, the CDR3 is TGTGCCAGCAGTGAATATGGTAGCGGGAATCAAGATACGCAGTATTTT.

V is TRBV6-5 and J is TRBJ1-2; 8 nucleotides match TRBD1. The J segment lost 2 bases and the V segment lost 3 bases, leaving 2 bases of the junction unmatched. The CDR3 has 14 residues. Germline lookup yields CDR1 MNHEY and CDR2 SVGAGI. CDR3 bases: TGTGCCAGCAGTTATGGGACAGGAAACTATGGCTACACCTTC. It encodes CASSYGTGNYGYTF.

V gene TRBV19 combines with J gene TRBJ2-5, with no clear D. The germline V and J ends were trimmed by 8 bases and 1 base, with 8 bases remaining between them. There are 12 residues in the CDR3. Germline assignment: CDR1 LNHDA and CDR2 SQIVND (reference sequence). The CDR3 DNA is TGTGCCAGTGGGCCAACCCAAGAGACCCAGTACTTC. Protein sequence: CASGPTQETQYF.